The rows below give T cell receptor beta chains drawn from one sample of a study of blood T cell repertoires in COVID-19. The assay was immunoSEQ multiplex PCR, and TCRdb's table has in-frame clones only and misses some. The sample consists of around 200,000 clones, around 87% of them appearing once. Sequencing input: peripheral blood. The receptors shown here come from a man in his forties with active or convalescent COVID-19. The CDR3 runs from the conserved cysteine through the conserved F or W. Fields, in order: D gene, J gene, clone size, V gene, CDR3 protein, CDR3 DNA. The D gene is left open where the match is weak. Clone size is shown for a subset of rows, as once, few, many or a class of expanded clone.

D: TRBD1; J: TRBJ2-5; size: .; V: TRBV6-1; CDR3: CASSEGDRGLWETQYF; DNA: TGTGCCAGCAGTGAGGGGGACAGGGGGCTGTGGGAGACCCAGTACTTC
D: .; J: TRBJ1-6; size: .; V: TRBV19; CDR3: CASSMGTKRDNNSPLHF; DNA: TGTGCCAGTAGTATGGGTACGAAGCGGGATAATAATTCACCCCTCCACTTT
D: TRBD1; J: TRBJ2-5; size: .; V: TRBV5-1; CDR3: CASRPGQGTETQYF; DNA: TGCGCCAGCAGACCGGGACAGGGTACAGAGACCCAGTACTTC
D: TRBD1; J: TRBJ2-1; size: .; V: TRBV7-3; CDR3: CASSQEGTGNHEQFF; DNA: TGTGCCAGCAGCCAGGAGGGGACAGGGAACCATGAGCAGTTCTTC
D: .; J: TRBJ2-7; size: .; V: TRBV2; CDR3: CASNLLAREQYF; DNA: TGTGCCAGCAACCTACTAGCACGCGAGCAGTACTTC
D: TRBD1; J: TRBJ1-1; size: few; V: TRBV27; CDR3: CASSGQGAEAFF; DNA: TGTGCCAGCAGTGGACAGGGGGCTGAAGCTTTCTTT
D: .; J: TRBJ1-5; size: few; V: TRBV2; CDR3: CASSATGSSNQPQHF; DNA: TGTGCCAGCAGTGCTACAGGGAGTAGCAATCAGCCCCAGCATTTT
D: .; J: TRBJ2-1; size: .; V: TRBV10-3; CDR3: CATGRGANEQFF; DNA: TGTGCCACAGGGCGGGGTGCCAATGAGCAGTTCTTC
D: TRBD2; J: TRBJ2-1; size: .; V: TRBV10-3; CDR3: CAISGGTSGGSRIYNEQFF; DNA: TGTGCCATCAGTGGAGGGACTAGCGGGGGGTCTAGGATTTACAATGAGCAGTTCTTC
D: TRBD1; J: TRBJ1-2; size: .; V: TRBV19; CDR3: CASSISGTGTNYGYTF; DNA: TGTGCCAGTAGTATCAGTGGGACAGGGACTAACTATGGCTACACCTTC
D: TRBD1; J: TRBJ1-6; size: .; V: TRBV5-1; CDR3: CASSFRDRDNSPLHF; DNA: TGCGCCAGCAGCTTCCGGGACAGGGATAATTCACCCCTCCACTTT
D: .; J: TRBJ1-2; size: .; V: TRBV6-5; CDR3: CASTRYWGDGYTF; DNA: TGTGCCAGCACCCGATATTGGGGGGATGGCTACACCTTC
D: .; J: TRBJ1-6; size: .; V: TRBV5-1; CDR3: CASSSQRDNSPLHF; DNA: TGCGCCAGCAGCTCACAGAGAGATAATTCACCCCTCCACTTT
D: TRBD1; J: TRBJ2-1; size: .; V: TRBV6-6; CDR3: CASSSIGQGTYNEQFF; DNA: TGTGCCAGCAGTTCAATCGGACAGGGGACCTACAATGAGCAGTTCTTC
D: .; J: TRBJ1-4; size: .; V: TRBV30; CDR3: CASPGEGVKLFF; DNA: TGTGCCTCCCCGGGAGAGGGAGTAAAACTGTTTTTT
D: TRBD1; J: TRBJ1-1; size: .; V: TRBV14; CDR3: CASSRTGGKGTDTEAFF; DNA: TGTGCCAGCAGCCGGACAGGGGGTAAAGGAACGGACACTGAAGCTTTCTTT
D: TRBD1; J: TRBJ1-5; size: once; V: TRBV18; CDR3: CASSYGGQGSNQPQHF; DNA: TGTGCCAGCTCATACGGGGGACAGGGTAGCAATCAGCCCCAGCATTTT
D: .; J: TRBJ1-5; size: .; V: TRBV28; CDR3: CASTKRTASNQPQHF; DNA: TGTGCCAGCACCAAACGGACAGCAAGCAATCAGCCCCAGCATTTT
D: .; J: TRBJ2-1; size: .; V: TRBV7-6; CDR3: CASSPTRRDEQFF; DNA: TGTGCCAGCAGCCCTACAAGGAGGGATGAGCAGTTCTTC
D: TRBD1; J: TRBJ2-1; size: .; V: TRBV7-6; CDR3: CASSTDRAHNEQFF; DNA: TGTGCCAGCAGCACCGACAGGGCGCACAATGAGCAGTTCTTC
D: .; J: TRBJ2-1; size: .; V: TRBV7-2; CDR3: CASSLERKVRGYNEQFF; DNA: TGTGCCAGCAGCTTAGAAAGAAAGGTCAGGGGTTACAATGAGCAGTTCTTC
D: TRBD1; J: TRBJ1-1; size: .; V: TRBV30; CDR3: CAWSRDRGWVRTEAFF; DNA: TGTGCCTGGAGTCGAGACAGGGGGTGGGTTCGAACTGAAGCTTTCTTT
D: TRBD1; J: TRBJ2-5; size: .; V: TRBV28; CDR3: CASSQENRGPPMKTQYF; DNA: TGTGCCAGCAGCCAAGAAAACAGGGGGCCTCCCATGAAGACCCAGTACTTC
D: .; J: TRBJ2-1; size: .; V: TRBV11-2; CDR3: CASSVRRDEQFF; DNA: TGTGCCAGCAGCGTCAGGCGGGATGAGCAGTTCTTC